This paragraph reports one T cell receptor (beta chain). The source of the sample is a study of blood T cell repertoires in COVID-19. The germline V and J ends were trimmed by 3 bases and 12 bases, with 14 bases remaining between them. The CDR3 runs to 12 residues. TCRdb keeps only in-frame clones here, not all; method: immunoSEQ multiplex PCR. The sample records under 170,000 clones, around 90% being singletons. This TCR came from a woman aged 55-75 years with active or convalescent COVID-19. This chain connects TRBV12-3 or TRBV12-4 to TRBJ1-1; D call uncertain. Sample: peripheral blood. CDR3 sequence: CASSLASLMPFF. As DNA, the CDR3 is TGTGCCAGCAGTTTGGCCTCTCTCATGCCTTTCTTT.